This TCR beta chain was captured in a study of T cell repertoires in cytomegalovirus infection. About the study: Indications of both CMV infection and matching HLA type were provided by public TCR beta signatures.

Study-wide points: Ex vivo responses were dominated by HLA-C-restricted CMV-specific TCR beta clonotypes.

This CDR3 has 14 amino acids. Germline V lookup: CDR1 KGHSH, CDR2 LQKENI. V was cut by 3 bases and J by 0 bases, with 6 bases left in between. This clonotype was seen only a few times. Its specificity is not known. Each CDR3 protein is one row after TCRdb ran MiXCR on the reads. The repertoire holds under 600,000 distinct CDR3 sequences, approximately 16% seen once, with roughly a quarter in the top ten. V usage is TRBV18 and J usage is TRBJ1-3; D remains ambiguous. The sequence derives from a human donor in good health (CMV status not recorded). Some clones in this sample may be carry-over from other donors' samples. Input material: CD8+ T cells from PBMCs. The CDR3 spells CASSPKSSGNTIYF. The CDR3 nucleotides read TGTGCCAGCTCACCTAAGAGCTCTGGAAACACCATATATTTT.